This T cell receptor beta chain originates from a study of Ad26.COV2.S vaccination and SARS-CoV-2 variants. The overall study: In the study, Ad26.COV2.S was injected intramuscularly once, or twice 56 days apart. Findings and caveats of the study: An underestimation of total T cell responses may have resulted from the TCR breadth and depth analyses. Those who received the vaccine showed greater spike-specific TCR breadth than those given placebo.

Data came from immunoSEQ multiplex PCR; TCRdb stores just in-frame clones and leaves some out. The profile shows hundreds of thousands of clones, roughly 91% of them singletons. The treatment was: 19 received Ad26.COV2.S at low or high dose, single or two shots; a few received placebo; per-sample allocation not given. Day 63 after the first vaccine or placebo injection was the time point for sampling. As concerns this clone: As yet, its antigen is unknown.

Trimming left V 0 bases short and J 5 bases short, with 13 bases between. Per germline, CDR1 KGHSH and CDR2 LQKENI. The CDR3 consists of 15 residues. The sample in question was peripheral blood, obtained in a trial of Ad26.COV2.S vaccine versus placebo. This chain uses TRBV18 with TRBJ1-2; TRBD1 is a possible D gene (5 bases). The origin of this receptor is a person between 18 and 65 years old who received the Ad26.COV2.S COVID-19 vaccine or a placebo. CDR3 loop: CASSPPAGPDYGYTF. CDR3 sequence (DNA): TGTGCCAGCTCACCACCGGCAGGGCCAGATTATGGCTACACCTTC.